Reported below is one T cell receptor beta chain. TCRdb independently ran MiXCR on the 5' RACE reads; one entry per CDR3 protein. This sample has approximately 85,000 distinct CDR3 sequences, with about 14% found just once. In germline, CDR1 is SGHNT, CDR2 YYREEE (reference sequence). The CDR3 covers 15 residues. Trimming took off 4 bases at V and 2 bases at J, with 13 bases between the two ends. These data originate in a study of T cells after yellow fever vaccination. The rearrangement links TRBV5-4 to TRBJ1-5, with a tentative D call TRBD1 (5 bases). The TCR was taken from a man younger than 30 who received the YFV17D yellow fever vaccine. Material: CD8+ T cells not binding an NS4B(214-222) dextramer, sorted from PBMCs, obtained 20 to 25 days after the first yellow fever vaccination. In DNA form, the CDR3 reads TGTGCCAGCAGCACCCAGGGCACGGGCAATCAGCCCCAGCATTTT. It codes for CASSTQGTGNQPQHF.